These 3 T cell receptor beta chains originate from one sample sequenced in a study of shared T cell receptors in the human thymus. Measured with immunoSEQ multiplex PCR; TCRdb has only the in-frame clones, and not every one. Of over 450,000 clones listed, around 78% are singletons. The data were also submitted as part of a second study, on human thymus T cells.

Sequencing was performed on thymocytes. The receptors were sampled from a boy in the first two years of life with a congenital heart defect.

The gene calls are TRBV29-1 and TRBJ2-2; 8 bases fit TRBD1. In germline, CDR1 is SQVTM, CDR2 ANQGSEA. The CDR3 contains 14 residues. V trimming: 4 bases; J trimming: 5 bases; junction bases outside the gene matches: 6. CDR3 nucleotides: TGCAGCGTTGTGGGCCAGGGGGCGACCGGGGAGCTGTTTTTT. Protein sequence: CSVVGQGATGELFF.

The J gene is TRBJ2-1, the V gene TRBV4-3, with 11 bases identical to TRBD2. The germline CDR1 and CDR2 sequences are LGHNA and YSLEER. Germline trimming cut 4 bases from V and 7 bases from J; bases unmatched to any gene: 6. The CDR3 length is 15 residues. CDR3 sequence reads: CASSPIAGGRNEQFF. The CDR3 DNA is TGCGCCAGCAGCCCTATAGCGGGAGGGCGGAATGAGCAGTTCTTC.

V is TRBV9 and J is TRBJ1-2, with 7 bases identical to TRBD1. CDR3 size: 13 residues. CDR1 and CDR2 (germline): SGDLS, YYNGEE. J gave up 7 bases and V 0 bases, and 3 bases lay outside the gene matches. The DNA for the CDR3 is TGTGCCAGCAGCGTAGGACAGGGTCTTGGCTACACCTTC. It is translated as CASSVGQGLGYTF. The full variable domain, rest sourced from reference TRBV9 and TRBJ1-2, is DSGVTQTPKHLITATGQRVTLRCSPRSGDLSVYWYQQSLDQGLQFLIQYYNGEERAKGNILERFSAQQFPDLHSELNLSSLELGDSALYFCASSVGQGLGYTFGSGTRLTVV.